This TCR beta chain was documented in a study of blood T cell repertoires in COVID-19. CDR1 is MNHEY and CDR2 is SVGAGI in the germline V gene. This CDR3 has 13 residues. The germline V and J ends were trimmed by 2 bases and 5 bases, with 9 bases remaining between them. The data were produced by immunoSEQ multiplex PCR, yet TCRdb's version contains in-frame clones alone and is incomplete. The sample has over 35,000 clones; 70% to 90% are singletons. The material sequenced was peripheral blood. This receptor was identified in a human donor in a cohort sampled during active COVID-19. The chain is built from TRBV6-5 and TRBJ2-5; D gene uncertain. CDR3 DNA: TGTGCCAGCAGTTACCCTAGTAGTGAGACCCAGTACTTC. This codes for CASSYPSSETQYF.